The rows below give T cell receptor beta chains drawn from one sample of a study of blood T cell repertoires in COVID-19. TCRdb's table, derived via immunoSEQ multiplex PCR, lists solely in-frame clones and lacks some. The sample has roughly 220,000 clones, approximately 90% seen once; the top ten hold about 9.4%. The sequenced material came from peripheral blood. The origin of the receptors is a woman aged 50 to 60 with COVID-19, enrolled during active disease. The CDR3 runs from the conserved cysteine through the conserved F or W. The D gene is left open where the match is weak. A row's size may be missing; if present it is once, few, many or a size class.

size: NA; D: NA; V: TRBV20-1; J: TRBJ1-4; CDR3: CSASDPQGWEKLFF; DNA: TGCAGTGCTAGTGATCCTCAGGGATGGGAAAAACTGTTTTTT
size: NA; D: NA; V: TRBV3-1/TRBV3-2; J: TRBJ2-3; CDR3: CASSEVSGGGEDTQYF; DNA: TGTGCCAGCAGCGAAGTGTCGGGAGGGGGCGAAGATACGCAGTATTTT
size: NA; D: TRBD1; V: TRBV28; J: TRBJ1-4; CDR3: CASSFGQGLREKLFF; DNA: TGTGCCAGCAGTTTTGGACAGGGGTTAAGAGAAAAACTGTTTTTT
size: NA; D: TRBD1; V: TRBV2; J: TRBJ2-7; CDR3: CASTARQGYYEQYF; DNA: TGTGCCAGCACAGCTCGACAGGGGTATTACGAGCAGTACTTC
size: NA; D: NA; V: TRBV12-3/TRBV12-4; J: TRBJ1-6; CDR3: CASSETKDSPLHF; DNA: TGTGCCAGCAGCGAGACTAAGGATTCACCCCTCCACTTT
size: many; D: TRBD1; V: TRBV3-1/TRBV3-2; J: TRBJ1-1; CDR3: CASSRTGLSVRAFF; DNA: TGTGCCAGCAGTAGGACAGGTTTGAGCGTACGGGCTTTCTTT
size: NA; D: TRBD1; V: TRBV7-8; J: TRBJ2-2; CDR3: CASTERQGLWGTGELFF; DNA: TGTGCCAGCACGGAACGACAGGGGTTATGGGGCACCGGGGAGCTGTTTTTT
size: NA; D: TRBD1; V: TRBV11-3; J: TRBJ2-7; CDR3: CASSTDRALYEQYF; DNA: TGTGCCAGCAGCACTGACAGGGCCCTCTACGAGCAGTACTTC
size: NA; D: NA; V: TRBV10-1; J: TRBJ2-7; CDR3: CASSEHRSSYEQYF; DNA: TGCGCCAGCAGTGAACACAGGAGCTCCTACGAGCAGTACTTC
size: NA; D: NA; V: TRBV3-1/TRBV3-2; J: TRBJ2-3; CDR3: CASSLRDTTSTDTQYF; DNA: TGTGCCAGCAGCCTTAGGGACACCACTAGCACAGATACGCAGTATTTT
size: NA; D: NA; V: TRBV5-1; J: TRBJ1-6; CDR3: CASSSGGGAPLHF; DNA: TGCGCCAGCAGCTCGGGGGGGGGCGCACCCCTCCACTTT
size: NA; D: NA; V: TRBV5-4; J: TRBJ1-2; CDR3: CASSLDSGPSYGYTF; DNA: TGTGCCAGCAGCTTGGATTCAGGGCCCTCCTATGGCTACACCTTC
size: NA; D: NA; V: TRBV3-1/TRBV3-2; J: TRBJ2-1; CDR3: CASSQVTSGRREQFF; DNA: TGTGCCAGCAGCCAAGTTACCTCGGGAAGGAGAGAGCAGTTCTTC
size: NA; D: TRBD1; V: TRBV27; J: TRBJ2-1; CDR3: CASSLNRGNEQFF; DNA: TGTGCCAGCAGTTTGAACAGGGGGAATGAGCAGTTCTTC
size: NA; D: NA; V: TRBV28; J: TRBJ1-2; CDR3: CASSLWTGNGYTF; DNA: TGTGCCAGCAGTTTATGGACAGGCAATGGCTACACCTTC
size: once; D: TRBD1; V: TRBV29-1; J: TRBJ1-4; CDR3: CSVEGDRQEKLFF; DNA: TGCAGCGTCGAAGGGGACAGACAGGAAAAACTGTTTTTT
size: NA; D: NA; V: TRBV28; J: TRBJ2-1; CDR3: CASSPTYNEQFF; DNA: TGTGCCAGCAGTCCAACATACAATGAGCAGTTCTTC
size: NA; D: NA; V: TRBV7-3; J: TRBJ2-2; CDR3: CASSLPSITGELFF; DNA: TGTGCCAGCAGCTTACCCAGTATCACCGGGGAGCTGTTTTTT
size: NA; D: NA; V: TRBV19; J: TRBJ1-5; CDR3: CASSINREPNQPQHF; DNA: TGTGCCAGTAGTATAAATCGGGAACCTAATCAGCCCCAGCATTTT
size: NA; D: NA; V: TRBV19; J: TRBJ2-1; CDR3: CASSIFQGSYNEQFF; DNA: TGTGCCAGTAGTATTTTCCAGGGTTCCTACAATGAGCAGTTCTTC
size: NA; D: TRBD1; V: TRBV19; J: TRBJ1-3; CDR3: CASSTSGTGMIFGNTIYF; DNA: TGTGCCAGTAGTACCTCCGGGACAGGGATGATTTTTGGAAACACCATATATTTT
size: NA; D: NA; V: TRBV3-1/TRBV3-2; J: TRBJ1-2; CDR3: CASSQDGAERSGYTF; DNA: TGTGCCAGCAGCCAAGATGGGGCAGAAAGAAGTGGCTACACCTTC
size: NA; D: TRBD1; V: TRBV5-4; J: TRBJ2-7; CDR3: CASSLKGGQGTYEQYF; DNA: TGTGCCAGCAGCCTAAAAGGGGGACAGGGAACCTACGAGCAGTACTTC
size: NA; D: NA; V: TRBV6-1; J: TRBJ1-2; CDR3: CASSEVGRFFPNYGYTF; DNA: TGTGCCAGCAGTGAGGTTGGCAGATTTTTCCCTAACTATGGCTACACCTTC
size: once; D: NA; V: TRBV5-6; J: TRBJ1-6; CDR3: CASSLDSSSSYNSPLHF; DNA: TGTGCCAGCAGCTTGGACTCTTCGAGCTCCTATAATTCACCCCTCCACTTT
size: many; D: TRBD1; V: TRBV24-1; J: TRBJ1-5; CDR3: CATSTGGTSNQPQHF; DNA: TGTGCCACAAGTACAGGGGGAACCAGCAATCAGCCCCAGCATTTT
size: NA; D: NA; V: TRBV27; J: TRBJ1-6; CDR3: CASSSQRGESSPLHF; DNA: TGTGCCAGCAGTTCCCAGCGGGGGGAATCTTCACCCCTCCACTTT